The TCR beta chain under discussion was sequenced for a study of breast tumors, draining lymph nodes, adjacent tissues. This clonotype came up many times. What it recognizes is unknown. MiXCR, run by TCRdb on the multiplex PCR reads, gives a single entry per CDR3 protein. This table has under 250,000 distinct CDR3 sequences, about 34% appearing once. Per germline, CDR1 MNHNY and CDR2 SVGAGI (reference sequence). The junction had 3 bases not matched to a gene; V was cut back by 3 bases and J by 5 bases. The CDR3 has 15 residues. Axillary draining lymph nodes of breast cancer patients supplied the node samples. Study conclusions and caveats: Tumor and nontumor repertoires were significantly more similar in luminal-like than in basal-like breast cancer. The lymph node origin of tumor T cells was framed as consistent with a hypothesis, not demonstrated. Data fit most tumor T cells coming from lymph node, expanding in tumor. Tumors had less TCR diversity than lymph nodes, more than nontumor tissue.

The genes are TRBV6-6 and TRBJ2-1; 11 bases align to TRBD2. Sequencing was done on a sample of axillary lymph node tissue. The sequence came from a female donor with breast cancer. Some clones in this sample may be carry-over from other donors' samples. The DNA for the CDR3 is TGTGCCAGCAGTTATTCGACTAGCGGGAACAATGAGCAGTTCTTC. It specifies CASSYSTSGNNEQFF.